The 14 T cell receptor beta chains below were found in one sample sequenced in a study of blood T cells in healthy people across ages. The use of a sample-barcoded 5' primer and a J-beta primer mix characterized a second PCR of about 6 to 12 cycles. TCRdb processed the 5' RACE reads anew with MiXCR; each CDR3 protein has one entry. This table has roughly 1.9 million distinct CDR3 sequences, around 42% appearing once. Sequences were obtained from blood. Every receptor here comes from a human donor in good health.

This sequence joins TRBV29-1 and TRBJ2-7; 8 bases are a match to TRBD1. CDR3 length equals 13 residues. Germline CDR1 is SQVTM and CDR2 is ANQGSEA. The ends lost 5 bases at V and 0 bases at J; junction bases unmatched: 3. For the CDR3, the DNA is TGCAGCGTTTTGGGGACAGGCTCCTACGAGCAGTACTTC. Amino acid sequence: CSVLGTGSYEQYF.

This clonotype was seen just once. The rearrangement uses TRBV4-2 and TRBJ2-6; 8 bases are a match to TRBD1. The CDR3 sequence is 16 residues long. Germline loops: CDR1 LGHNA, CDR2 YNFKEQ. J was trimmed by 8 bases and V by 1 base; bases with no gene match: 7. The CDR3 loop is CASSQGQGAGTNVLTF. CDR3 nucleotides: TGTGCCAGCAGCCAAGGGCAGGGGGCTGGAACCAACGTCCTGACTTTC.

This chain links TRBV9 with TRBJ2-1; tentative D call: TRBD2 (6 bases). Between the trimmed V and J ends, which lost 0 bases and 4 bases, there was a span of 11 bases. The germline V gene has CDR1 SGDLS and CDR2 YYNGEE. The CDR3 consists of 15 residues. As DNA, the CDR3 is TGTGCCAGCAGCGTAGTTGCTAGCGTGTACAATGAGCAGTTCTTC. The encoded protein is CASSVVASVYNEQFF.

CDR3 residues: CSVGRKLSPDTQYF. In DNA form, the CDR3 reads TGCAGCGTTGGCAGAAAACTCTCTCCAGATACGCAGTATTTT. The chain employs TRBV29-1 and TRBJ2-3; the D is unclear. V lost 4 bases and J lost 4, with 15 bases in between. Germline lookup yields CDR1 SQVTM and CDR2 ANQGSEA. The CDR3 runs 14 residues.

The J gene is TRBJ2-1, the V gene TRBV9; 11 nucleotides match TRBD2. V was pared by 4 bases and J by 9 bases, with 15 bases of the junction left unmatched. Germline V gene sequence: CDR1 SGDLS, CDR2 YYNGEE. The CDR3 covers 17 residues. The DNA of the CDR3 is TGTGCCAGCAGCTTAAAGACGGGGCTAGCGGGGGGTACTGAGCAGTTCTTC. Protein product: CASSLKTGLAGGTEQFF.

The chain's CDR3 is CSARETSGRGWNEQFF. The CDR3 DNA sequence: TGCAGTGCTAGGGAAACTAGCGGGAGGGGTTGGAATGAGCAGTTCTTC. The chain carries TRBV20-1 and TRBJ2-1; TRBD2 matches 13 bases. CDR1 is DFQATT, CDR2 SNEGSKA, per germline (reference sequence). The trim removed 3 bases at V and 7 bases at J, leaving 9 bases unmatched. The CDR3 sequence is 16 residues long.

V is TRBV5-1 and J is TRBJ1-1, with D hard to call. CDR3 length equals 14 residues. Germline CDR1 reads SGHRS; CDR2 reads YFSETQ. The V gene lost 0 bases and the J gene lost 1 base, with 7 bases spanning the gap. DNA for the CDR3: TGCGCCAGCAGCTTGGAGTACAGGAACACTGAAGCTTTCTTT. Protein sequence: CASSLEYRNTEAFF.

This clonotype has a handful of counts. Its ends do not fully match the called genes, so a read error is possible. The gene calls are TRBV28 and TRBJ2-7; D possibly corresponds to TRBD1 (6 bases). The CDR3 is 16 amino acids. In germline, CDR1 is MDHEN, CDR2 SYDVKM. The CDR3 DNA follows: TGTGCCAGCAGTTCCCGTCGGACAGAATTCTCCTACGAGCAGTGCTTC. It translates to CASSSRRTEFSYEQCF.

The rearrangement joins TRBV24-1 to TRBJ1-2, with a possible D match to TRBD1 (5 bases). Germline V gives CDR1 KGHDR, CDR2 SFDVKD. This CDR3 comprises 13 residues. V was shortened by 7 bases and J by 2 bases, with 10 bases between the two germline ends. The CDR3 reads CATSGRGNYGYTF. In nucleotides, the CDR3 is TGTGCCACCAGCGGACGGGGCAACTATGGCTACACCTTC.

The chain combines TRBV7-9 with TRBJ1-2; D not certain. Germline V lookup: CDR1 SEHNR, CDR2 FQNEAQ (reference sequence). V shed 5 bases and J shed 6 bases, with 10 bases lying between them. This CDR3 comprises 12 residues. The CDR3 region has the DNA TGTGCCAGCAGCGACTATCAGGATGGCTACACCTTC. This translates into CASSDYQDGYTF.

The V call is TRBV29-1, the J call TRBJ2-1; 7 bases align to TRBD2. V trimming: 5 bases; J trimming: 7 bases; junction bases outside the gene matches: 5. The CDR3 loop spans 12 amino acids. The germline V gene encodes CDR1 SQVTM and CDR2 ANQGSEA. In nucleotides, the CDR3 is TGCAGCGTTAAGGTAGCGGGTAATGAGCAGTTCTTC. It specifies CSVKVAGNEQFF.

J is TRBJ2-7 and V is TRBV11-2; a weak D match, TRBD1 (6 bases). The CDR3 sequence is 14 residues long. Looked up from germline, CDR1 is SGHAT and CDR2 is FQNNGV. The V end was cut by 4 bases, the J end by 7 bases, with 17 bases between. CDR3 sequence reads: CASSSTAGDQEQYF. In DNA form, the CDR3 reads TGTGCCAGCAGCTCGACCGCAGGGGATCAAGAGCAGTACTTC.

The sample holds many counts of this clonotype. This chain connects TRBV20-1 to TRBJ2-4; D is possibly TRBD1 or TRBD2 (6 bases each). Trimming cost V 1 base and J 0 bases, with 10 bases left between them. The CDR3 runs to 15 residues. Per the germline V gene, CDR1 is DFQATT and CDR2 is SNEGSKA (reference sequence). CDR3 sequence: CSARGGAEAKNIQYF. CDR3 DNA sequence: TGCAGTGCTAGAGGGGGGGCCGAAGCCAAAAACATTCAGTACTTC.

In DNA, the CDR3 is TGTGCCAGCACCCTTAGTAGGTTGGGCAATCAGCCCCAGCATTTT. Protein: CASTLSRLGNQPQHF. The chain couples TRBV7-8 to TRBJ1-5; D remains unclear. V gave up 7 bases and J gave up 2 bases, with 15 bases separating them. The CDR3 spans 15 residues. Germline CDR1 and CDR2: SGHVS and FQNEAQ.